This T cell receptor (beta chain) originates from a study of blood T cells in healthy people across ages. The second PCR ran about 6 to 12 cycles with a sample-barcoded 5' primer and J-beta primers. TCRdb re-called the 5' RACE reads through MiXCR, storing one row per CDR3 protein. The sample has approximately 800,000 distinct CDR3 sequences; about half are singletons. This clonotype has just one count. J lost 8 bases, V lost 5 bases, and 6 bases had no gene match. Germline CDR1 DFQATT, CDR2 SNEGSKA (reference sequence). The CDR3 loop spans 12 amino acids. The receptor was isolated from a man older than 75 in good health. V and J are TRBV20-1 and TRBJ1-5; 7 bases are shared with TRBD1. Sequenced material: blood. Written as DNA, the CDR3 is TGCAGTGCTCGACAGGGATCTAAGCCCCAGCATTTT. The encoded protein is CSARQGSKPQHF.